This T cell receptor beta chain is drawn from a study of blood T cell repertoires in COVID-19 (dated by TCRdb to about 2020). Describing the broader study: Collaborator samples came from the United States, Italy and Spain and covered acute and convalescent phases of COVID-19. The material from the prospective study consisted of cDNA or gDNA derived from T cells, B-cell-depleted T cells, or PBMCs. The dataset comprised deeply sampled blood TCRbeta repertoires from subjects exposed to, actively infected with, or recovered from COVID-19. The repertoires were released in a freely available public database meant as a resource for research on the immune response to SARS-CoV-2. Samples came from the ongoing ImmuneRACE study (first 160 participants) plus 1,254 subjects from 6 global collaborators. Nearly every sample came with metadata listing a de-identified subject ID, COVID-19 status, age in years and sex. Where HLA class I and class II types were available, the types were taken from metadata supplied by the sample provider, not from assay-based typing.

General study outcomes and caveats: How much clinical and demographic metadata was included differed by source and by participant, and the metadata was provided uncurated.

Remarks on this clone: The clone's antigen remains unknown. Base qualities are not recorded, but no much larger clone differs from it by a single base.

One collaborating source in Seattle enrolled patients while the patients were actively infected and followed the patients over time throughout the course of disease. Each collaborating institution followed its own protocols to collect whole blood in K2EDTA tubes. For TCRbeta analysis, collaborators shipped samples in one of three forms: frozen whole blood, isolated PBMCs, or DNA extracted from either of those sample types. TCRbeta CDR3 regions were amplified from genomic DNA using the immunoSEQ Assay, a bias-controlled multiplex PCR. The authors' analysis ran thus. The number of nucleated cells in each sample was estimated by amplification of reference gene primers within the assay. To quantify the absolute abundance of each unique TCRbeta CDR3 rearrangement, sequence reads were collapsed and filtered. For each sample, productive Simpson clonality was calculated as the square root of Simpson's diversity index over productive rearrangements. TCRdb took this table from immuneACCESS and kept in-frame rearrangements with V and J called. Such tables lack part of the clones; where checked against another copy, unresolved V genes explain under half of the gap, and the rest is unexplained. V and J calls and clone size come straight from that table; D and trimming were deduced from the DNA. A total of around 310,000 clones appear in this sample, approximately 92% of them only once. Together, the top ten hold more than 6% of the sample.

The germline V gene encodes CDR1 SQVTM and CDR2 ANQGSEA. V loses 4 bases at its end and J loses 2 bases; junction bases beyond the gene matches: 6. Counted from cysteine to phenylalanine, this CDR3 has 15 amino acids. Just the 45-base CDR3 DNA is kept, in frame starting at base 1. The sequence links TRBV29-1 to TRBJ2-7, and 12 junctional nucleotides match TRBD2. The receptor was isolated from a woman aged 25 to 39 with COVID-19, enrolled during active disease. Sequencing was performed on peripheral blood. CDR3 sequence: CSVGTSGTRPYEQYF. DNA sequence: TGCAGCGTTGGGACTAGCGGGACTCGCCCCTACGAGCAGTACTTC.